This record covers a single T cell receptor (beta chain). No antigen is known for it. This specimen comes from a study of CD8+ T cells in alopecia areata. Study summary: Oral tofacitinib, 5 to 10 mg twice daily, was given in an open-label trial.

It was from alopecia areata patients that lesional scalp punch biopsies and peripheral blood were collected. General observations from the study: For lesional scalp, especially alopecia totalis/universalis, clonality was higher than in normal scalp. Sequences from scalp samples also cover resident alphabeta T cells of normal skin.

Extraction of RNA preceded its reverse transcription into cDNA, which served as the sequencing template. The table came from immunoSEQ multiplex PCR; TCRdb's copy has only in-frame clones and leaves some out. Among more than 100,000 clones listed, around three fifths were seen once. CDR3 length equals 15 residues. With 0 bases removed from V and 3 bases from J, the gap between germline ends came to 11 bases. Looked up from germline, CDR1 is LGHNA and CDR2 is YSLEER. Specimen: CD4+ T cells sorted from blood, collected at week 0. The TCR originated in a human donor with alopecia areata. The chain joins TRBV4-3 to TRBJ1-2; TRBD1 might be the D (5 bases). CDR3 nucleotide sequence: TGCGCCAGCAGCCAAGATTTTGGGGCCGACTATGGCTACACCTTC. Its protein is CASSQDFGADYGYTF.